The clone carrying this T cell receptor (beta chain) was picked up many times. What it recognizes is unknown. The sample is drawn from a study of regulatory T cells in long-lasting Graves disease. Noted time point: persistent/refractory GD, antithyroid drugs over 5 years with positive TRAb. Construction of the TCR library relied on RNA isolated from PBMCs. General study points: Persistent Graves' disease cases displayed lower TCR diversity than newly diagnosed ones. Persistent disease preferred TRBV28, TRBJ1-2 and TRBJ2-5.

Arm-PCR of CDR3 regions and iRepertoire HTBI primers were used to build TCR beta libraries. In the authors' workflow: The samples included approximately 60 TRBV and some 15 TRBJ segments. One entry per CDR3 protein, called by TCRdb with MiXCR from the multiplex PCR reads. It is TCRdb's table, rather than the study itself, that gives the V and J calls and clone size. The profile shows roughly 300,000 distinct CDR3 sequences, roughly a fifth of them singletons. CDR3 length: 18 amino acids. Trimming removed 2 bases from V and 0 bases from J, with 19 bases in between. This receptor was identified in a female donor with Graves disease. The chain uses TRBV12-3 or TRBV12-4 and TRBJ2-5; D remains ambiguous. The sample consisted of peripheral blood mononuclear cells (PBMCs), taken when the disease was refractory, from a patient treated with antithyroid drugs. CDR3 in DNA: TGTGCCAGCAGTTTAATGTCGGGTACAGAGATGTACCAAGAGACCCAGTACTTC. Translated, it gives CASSLMSGTEMYQETQYF.